Sequencing of this T cell receptor beta chain was carried out in a study of OX40 agonist ivuxolimab in advanced cancers. Study context: The study gave patients intravenous ivuxolimab at 0.01 to 10 mg/kg every 2 weeks.

This table comes from immunoSEQ multiplex PCR, and its TCRdb copy is limited to in-frame clones, with some not included. The sample has 150,000 to 190,000 clones; around 94% are singletons. General study findings and limits: Relative to CD4+, CD8+ T cells held more expanded clones on average. Circulating CD4+ and CD8+ T cells showed clonal expansion by week 6 at 0.1 to 3.0 mg/kg.

Patients were ruled out by autoimmune disease history or systemic immunosuppression. As for this clone: The antigen is undetermined.

The length of the CDR3 is 13 residues. Germline V gene lookup returns CDR1 SGDLS and CDR2 YYNGEE. Trimming stripped 0 bases from V and 1 base from J, with 5 bases between. The TCR was taken from an adult with an advanced solid tumor such as melanoma, head and neck, liver or kidney cancer. The V and J genes are TRBV9 and TRBJ2-7; no reliable D call. The specimen was CD4+ or CD8+ T cells sorted from blood, collected in a trial of the OX40 agonist ivuxolimab. The CDR3 spells CASSVGPSYEQYF. In nucleotides, the CDR3 is TGTGCCAGCAGCGTAGGACCGTCCTACGAGCAGTACTTC.